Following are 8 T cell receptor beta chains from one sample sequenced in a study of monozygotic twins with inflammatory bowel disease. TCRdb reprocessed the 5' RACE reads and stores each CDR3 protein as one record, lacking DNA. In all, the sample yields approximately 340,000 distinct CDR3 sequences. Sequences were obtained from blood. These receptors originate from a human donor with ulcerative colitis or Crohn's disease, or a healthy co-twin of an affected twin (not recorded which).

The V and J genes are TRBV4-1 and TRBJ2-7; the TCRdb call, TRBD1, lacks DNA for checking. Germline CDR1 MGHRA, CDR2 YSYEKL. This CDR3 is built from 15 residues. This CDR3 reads CASSPRTGKSYEQYF.

The CDR3 reads CASSYGRNYEQYF. The chain couples TRBV28 to TRBJ2-7. In germline, CDR1 is MDHEN, CDR2 SYDVKM. This CDR3 has 13 residues.

The CDR3 spells CASSLEGQAFETQYF. The chain joins TRBV7-6 to TRBJ2-5; TCRdb names TRBD1, which stays unverified in the absence of DNA. The CDR3 length is 15 residues. Per the germline V gene, CDR1 is SGHVS and CDR2 is FNYEAQ.

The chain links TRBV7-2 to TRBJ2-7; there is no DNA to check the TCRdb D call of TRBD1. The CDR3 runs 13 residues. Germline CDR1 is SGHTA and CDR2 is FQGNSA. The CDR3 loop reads CASSAGQPYEQYF.

This CDR3 reads CASSQDLSTLSYEQYF. The chain has TRBV3-1 and TRBJ2-7. Germline lookup yields CDR1 LGHDT and CDR2 YNNKEL (reference sequence). This CDR3 comprises 16 residues.

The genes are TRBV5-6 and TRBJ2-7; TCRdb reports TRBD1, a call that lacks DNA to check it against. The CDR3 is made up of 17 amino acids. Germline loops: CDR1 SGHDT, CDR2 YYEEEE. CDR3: CASSLVASDRASLEQYF.

The CDR3 loop is CAIRTGEYEQYF. This chain links TRBV10-3 with TRBJ2-7; TCRdb lists TRBD1, though no DNA is available to test this call. The CDR3 is made up of 12 amino acids. The germline V gene has CDR1 ENHRY and CDR2 SYGVKD.

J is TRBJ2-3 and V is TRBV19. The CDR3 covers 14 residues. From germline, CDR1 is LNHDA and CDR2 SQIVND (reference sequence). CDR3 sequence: CASSITGSTDTQYF.